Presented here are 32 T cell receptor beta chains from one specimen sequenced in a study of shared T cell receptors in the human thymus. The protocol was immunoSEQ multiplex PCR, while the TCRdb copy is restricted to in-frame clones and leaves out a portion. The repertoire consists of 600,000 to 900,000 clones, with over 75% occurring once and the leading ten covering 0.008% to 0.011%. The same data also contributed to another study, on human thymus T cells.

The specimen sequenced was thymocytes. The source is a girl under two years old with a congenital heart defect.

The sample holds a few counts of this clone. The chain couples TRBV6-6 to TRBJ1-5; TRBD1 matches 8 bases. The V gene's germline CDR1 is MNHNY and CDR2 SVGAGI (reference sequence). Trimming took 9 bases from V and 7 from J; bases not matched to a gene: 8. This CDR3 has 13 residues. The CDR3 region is CASSGQGSQPQHF. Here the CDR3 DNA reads TGTGCCAGTAGCGGACAGGGCTCCCAGCCCCAGCATTTT.

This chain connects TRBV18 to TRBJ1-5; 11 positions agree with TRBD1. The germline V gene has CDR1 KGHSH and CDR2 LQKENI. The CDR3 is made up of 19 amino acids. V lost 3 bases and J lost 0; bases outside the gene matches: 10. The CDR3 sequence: CASSPPGQGAPTSNQPQHF. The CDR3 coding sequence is TGTGCCAGCTCACCCCCCGGACAGGGGGCTCCCACTAGCAATCAGCCCCAGCATTTT. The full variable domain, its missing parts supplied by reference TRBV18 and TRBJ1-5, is NAGVMQNPRHLVRRRGQEARLRCSPMKGHSHVYWYRQLPEEGLKFMVYLQKENIIDESGMPKERFSAEFPKEGPSILRIQQVVRGDSAAYFCASSPPGQGAPTSNQPQHFGDGTRLSIL.

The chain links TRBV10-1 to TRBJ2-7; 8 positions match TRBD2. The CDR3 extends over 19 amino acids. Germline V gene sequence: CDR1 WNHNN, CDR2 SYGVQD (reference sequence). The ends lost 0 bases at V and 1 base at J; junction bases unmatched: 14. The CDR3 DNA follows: TGCGCCAGCAGTGAGTCTGGATACAGCGGGGGCCGGGGTTCCTACGAGCAGTACTTC. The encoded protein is CASSESGYSGGRGSYEQYF.

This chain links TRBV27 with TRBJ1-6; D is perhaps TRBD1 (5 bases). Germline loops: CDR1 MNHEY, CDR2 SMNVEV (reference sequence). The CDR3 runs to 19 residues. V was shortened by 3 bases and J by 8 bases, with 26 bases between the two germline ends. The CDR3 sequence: CASSLGQGLVHLLHSPLHF. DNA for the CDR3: TGTGCCAGCAGTTTGGGGCAGGGTCTTGTCCACCTGCTCCATTCACCCCTCCACTTT.

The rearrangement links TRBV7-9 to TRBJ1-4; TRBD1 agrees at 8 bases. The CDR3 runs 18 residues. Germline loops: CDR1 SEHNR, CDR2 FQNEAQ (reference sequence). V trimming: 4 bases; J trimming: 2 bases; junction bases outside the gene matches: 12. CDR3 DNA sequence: TGTGCCAGCAGCTCAGAGGCACAGGGGGAGGAGACTAATGAAAAACTGTTTTTT. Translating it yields CASSSEAQGEETNEKLFF. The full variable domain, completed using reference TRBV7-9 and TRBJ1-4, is DTGVSQNPRHKITKRGQNVTFRCDPISEHNRLYWYRQTLGQGPEFLTYFQNEAQLEKSRLLSDRFSAERPKGSFSTLEIQRTEQGDSAMYLCASSSEAQGEETNEKLFFGSGTQLSVL.

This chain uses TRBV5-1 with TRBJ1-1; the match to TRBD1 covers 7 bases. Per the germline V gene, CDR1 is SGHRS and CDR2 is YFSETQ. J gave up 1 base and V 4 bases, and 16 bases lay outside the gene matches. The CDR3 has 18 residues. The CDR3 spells CASSLGVGTATGNTEAFF. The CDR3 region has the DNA TGCGCCAGCAGCCTCGGGGTCGGGACAGCAACTGGGAACACTGAAGCTTTCTTT.

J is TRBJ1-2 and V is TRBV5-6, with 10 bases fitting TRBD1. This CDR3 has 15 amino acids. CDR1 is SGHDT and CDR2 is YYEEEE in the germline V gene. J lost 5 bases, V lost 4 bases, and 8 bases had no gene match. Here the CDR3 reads CASSLRDRGPYGYTF. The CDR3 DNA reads TGTGCCAGCAGCCTCCGGGACAGGGGACCGTATGGCTACACCTTC.

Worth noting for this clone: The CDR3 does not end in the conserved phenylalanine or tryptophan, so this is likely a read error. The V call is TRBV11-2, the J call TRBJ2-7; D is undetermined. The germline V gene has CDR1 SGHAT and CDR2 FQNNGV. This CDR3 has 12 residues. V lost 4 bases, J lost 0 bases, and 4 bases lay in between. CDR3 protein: CASSYSSYEQYL. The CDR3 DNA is TGTGCCAGCAGCTATAGCTCCTACGAGCAGTACCTC.

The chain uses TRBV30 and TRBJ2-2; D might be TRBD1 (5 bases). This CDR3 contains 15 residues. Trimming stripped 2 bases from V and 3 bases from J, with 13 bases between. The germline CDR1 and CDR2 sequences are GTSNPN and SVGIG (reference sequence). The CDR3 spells CAWSKPRQYTGELFF. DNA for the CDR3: TGTGCCTGGAGTAAACCAAGACAGTACACCGGGGAGCTGTTTTTT.

The CDR3 reads CASSFRQGTELFF. CDR3 DNA sequence: TGCGCCAGCAGCTTTCGACAGGGTACGGAGCTGTTTTTT. This chain uses TRBV5-1 with TRBJ2-2; 7 nucleotides line up with TRBD1. The germline V gene encodes CDR1 SGHRS and CDR2 YFSETQ. CDR3 length: 13 amino acids. V gave up 2 bases and J gave up 10 bases; unmatched junction bases: 5. The entire variable domain, with the rest obtained from reference TRBV5-1 and TRBJ2-2, is as follows: KAGVTQTPRYLIKTRGQQVTLSCSPISGHRSVSWYQQTPGQGLQFLFEYFSETQRNKGNFPGRFSGRQFSNSRSEMNVSTLELGDSALYLCASSFRQGTELFFGEGSRLTVL.

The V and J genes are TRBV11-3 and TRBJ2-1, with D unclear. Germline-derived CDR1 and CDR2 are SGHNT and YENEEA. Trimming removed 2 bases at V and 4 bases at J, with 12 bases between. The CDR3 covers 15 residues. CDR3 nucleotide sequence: TGTGCCAGCAGCTTATCTCGGGTCCAATACAATGAGCAGTTCTTC. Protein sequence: CASSLSRVQYNEQFF.

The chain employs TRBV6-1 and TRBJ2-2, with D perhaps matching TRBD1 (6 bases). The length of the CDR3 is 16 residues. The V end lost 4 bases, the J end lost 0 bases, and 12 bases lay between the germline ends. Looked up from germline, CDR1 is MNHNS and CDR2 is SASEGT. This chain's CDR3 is CASSAAGVPNTGELFF. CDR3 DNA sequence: TGTGCCAGCAGTGCCGCAGGGGTCCCGAACACCGGGGAGCTGTTTTTT.

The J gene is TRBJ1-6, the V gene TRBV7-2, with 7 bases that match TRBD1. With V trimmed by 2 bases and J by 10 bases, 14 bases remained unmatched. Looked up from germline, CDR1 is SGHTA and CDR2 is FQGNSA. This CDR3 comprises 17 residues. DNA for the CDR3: TGTGCCAGCAGCTTACATGATTATTGGGACAGCATCTCACCCCTCCACTTT. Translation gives CASSLHDYWDSISPLHF.

CDR3 coding DNA: TGTGCCAGCAGTCACACAGCCGGGGATCAGCCCCAGCATTTT. The encoded protein is CASSHTAGDQPQHF. This sequence joins TRBV6-4 and TRBJ1-5; D unclear. CDR1 is MRHNA and CDR2 is SNTAGT in the germline V gene. V was shortened by 5 bases and J by 5 bases, with 13 bases between the two germline ends. CDR3 length: 14 amino acids.

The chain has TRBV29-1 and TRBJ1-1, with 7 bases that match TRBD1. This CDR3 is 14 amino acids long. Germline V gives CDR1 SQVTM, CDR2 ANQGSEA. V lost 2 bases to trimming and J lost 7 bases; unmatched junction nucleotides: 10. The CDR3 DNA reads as TGCAGCGTTGAAAAGGGACAGAGGACGGGTGAAGCTTTCTTT. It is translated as CSVEKGQRTGEAFF.

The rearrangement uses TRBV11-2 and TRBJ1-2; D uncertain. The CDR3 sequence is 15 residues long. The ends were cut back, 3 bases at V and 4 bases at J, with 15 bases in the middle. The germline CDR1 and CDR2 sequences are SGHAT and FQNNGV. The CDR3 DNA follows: TGTGCCAGCAGCTTTAGCCGGCAAAGATCCTATGGCTACACCTTC. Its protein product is CASSFSRQRSYGYTF.

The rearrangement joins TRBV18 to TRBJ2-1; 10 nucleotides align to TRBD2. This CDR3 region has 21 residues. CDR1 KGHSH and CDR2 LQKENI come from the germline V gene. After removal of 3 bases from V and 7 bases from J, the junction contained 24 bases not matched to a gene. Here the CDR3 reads CASSPHEVLAGAPPGRNEQFF. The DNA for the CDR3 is TGTGCCAGCTCACCCCATGAGGTTCTAGCGGGGGCGCCACCTGGGAGGAATGAGCAGTTCTTC.

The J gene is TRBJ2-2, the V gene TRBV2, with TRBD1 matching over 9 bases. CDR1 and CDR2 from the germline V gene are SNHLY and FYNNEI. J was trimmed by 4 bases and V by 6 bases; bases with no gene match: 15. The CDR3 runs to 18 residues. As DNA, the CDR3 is TGTGCCAGCAGGACTGTTTTGGACAGGGGACGGGGCACCGGGGAGCTGTTTTTT. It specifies CASRTVLDRGRGTGELFF.

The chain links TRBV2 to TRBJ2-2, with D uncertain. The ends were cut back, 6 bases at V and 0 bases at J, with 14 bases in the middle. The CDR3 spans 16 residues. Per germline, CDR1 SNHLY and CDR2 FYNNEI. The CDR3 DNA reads TGTGCCAGCAGCGGCAGGCCCCCCCCGAACACCGGGGAGCTGTTTTTT. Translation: CASSGRPPPNTGELFF. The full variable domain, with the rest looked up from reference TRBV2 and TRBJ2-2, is EPEVTQTPSHQVTQMGQEVILRCVPISNHLYFYWYRQILGQKVEFLVSFYNNEISEKSEIFDDQFSVERPDGSNFTLKIRSTKLEDSAMYFCASSGRPPPNTGELFFGEGSRLTVL.

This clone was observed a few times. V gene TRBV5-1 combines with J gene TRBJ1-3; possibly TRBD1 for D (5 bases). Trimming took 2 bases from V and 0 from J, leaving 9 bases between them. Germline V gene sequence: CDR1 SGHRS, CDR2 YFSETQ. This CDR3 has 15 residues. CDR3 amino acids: CASSFDSGSGNTIYF. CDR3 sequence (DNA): TGCGCCAGCAGCTTCGACAGTGGCTCTGGAAACACCATATATTTT.

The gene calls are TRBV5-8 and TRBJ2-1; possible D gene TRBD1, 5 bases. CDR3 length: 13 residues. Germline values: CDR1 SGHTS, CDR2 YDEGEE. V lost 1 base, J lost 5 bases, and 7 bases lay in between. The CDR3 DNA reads TGTGCCAGCAGCTTGAACAGGAACAATGAGCAGTTCTTC. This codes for CASSLNRNNEQFF.

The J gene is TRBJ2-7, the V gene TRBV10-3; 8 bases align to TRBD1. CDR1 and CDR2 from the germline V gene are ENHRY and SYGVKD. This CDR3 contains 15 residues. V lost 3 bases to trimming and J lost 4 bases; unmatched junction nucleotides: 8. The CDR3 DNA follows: TGTGCCATCAGTGAACTCACAGGGGGACATTACGAGCAGTACTTC. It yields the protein CAISELTGGHYEQYF.

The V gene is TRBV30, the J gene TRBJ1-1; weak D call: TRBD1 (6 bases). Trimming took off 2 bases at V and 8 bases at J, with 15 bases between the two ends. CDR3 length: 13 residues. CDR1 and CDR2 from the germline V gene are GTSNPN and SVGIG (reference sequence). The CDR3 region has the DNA TGTGCCTGGAGTTACACCGGACAGCTAGAAGCTTTCTTT. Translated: CAWSYTGQLEAFF.

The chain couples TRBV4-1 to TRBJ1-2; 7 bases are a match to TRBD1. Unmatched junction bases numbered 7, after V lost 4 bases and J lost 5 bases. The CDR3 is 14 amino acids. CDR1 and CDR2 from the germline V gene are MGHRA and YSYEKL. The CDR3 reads CASSPEEGAYGYTF. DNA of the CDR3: TGCGCCAGCAGCCCGGAGGAGGGGGCATATGGCTACACCTTC.

The CDR3 protein is CASSHPGTERYGYTF. The CDR3 coding sequence is TGTGCCAGCAGCCACCCCGGGACAGAGAGATATGGCTACACCTTC. This chain links TRBV7-4 with TRBJ1-2; 7 bases align to TRBD1. Per the germline V gene, CDR1 is SGHVT and CDR2 is SQSDAQ. The ends lost 5 bases at V and 5 bases at J; junction bases unmatched: 11. CDR3 length equals 15 residues.

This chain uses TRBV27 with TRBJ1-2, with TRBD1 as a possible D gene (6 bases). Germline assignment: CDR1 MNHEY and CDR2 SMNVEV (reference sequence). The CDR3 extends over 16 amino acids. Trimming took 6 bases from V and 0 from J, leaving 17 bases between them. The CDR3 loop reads CASSRVPGQSNYGYTF. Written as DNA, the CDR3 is TGTGCCAGCAGCCGAGTCCCCGGACAGTCTAACTATGGCTACACCTTC.

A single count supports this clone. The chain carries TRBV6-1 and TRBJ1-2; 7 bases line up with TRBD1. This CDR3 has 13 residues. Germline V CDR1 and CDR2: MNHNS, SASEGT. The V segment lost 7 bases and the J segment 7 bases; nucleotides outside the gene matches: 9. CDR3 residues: CASNVQGLSGYTF. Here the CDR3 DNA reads TGTGCCAGCAATGTACAGGGGTTGAGTGGCTACACCTTC.

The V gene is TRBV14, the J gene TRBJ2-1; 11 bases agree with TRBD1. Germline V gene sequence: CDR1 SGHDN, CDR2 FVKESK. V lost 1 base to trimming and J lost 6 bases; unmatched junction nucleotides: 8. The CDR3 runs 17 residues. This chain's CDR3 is CASSQVGGQGEVNEQFF. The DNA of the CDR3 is TGTGCCAGCAGCCAAGTGGGGGGACAGGGGGAAGTCAATGAGCAGTTCTTC.

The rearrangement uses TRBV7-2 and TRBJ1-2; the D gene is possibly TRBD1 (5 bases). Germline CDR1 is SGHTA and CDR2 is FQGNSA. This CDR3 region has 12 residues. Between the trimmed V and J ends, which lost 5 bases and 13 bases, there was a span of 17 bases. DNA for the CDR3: TGTGCCAGCAGCCCCCCCGGGACTTTCCGCACCTTC. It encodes CASSPPGTFRTF. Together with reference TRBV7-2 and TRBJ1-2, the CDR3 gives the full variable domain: GAGVSQSPSNKVTEKGKDVELRCDPISGHTALYWYRQSLGQGLEFLIYFQGNSAPDKSGLPSDRFSAERTGGSVSTLTIQRTQQEDSAVYLCASSPPGTFRTFGSGTRLTVV.

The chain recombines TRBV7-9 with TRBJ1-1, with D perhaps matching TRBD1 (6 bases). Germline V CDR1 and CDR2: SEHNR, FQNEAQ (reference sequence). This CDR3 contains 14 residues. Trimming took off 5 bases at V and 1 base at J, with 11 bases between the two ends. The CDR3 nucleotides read TGTGCCAGCAGCGCGAAGACAGGGAACACTGAAGCTTTCTTT. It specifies CASSAKTGNTEAFF.

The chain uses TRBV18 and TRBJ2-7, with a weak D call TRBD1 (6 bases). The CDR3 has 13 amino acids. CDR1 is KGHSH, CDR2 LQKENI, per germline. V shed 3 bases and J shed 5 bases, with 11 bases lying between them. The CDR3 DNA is TGTGCCAGCTCACCGGGGGCAGAGGACGAGCAGTACTTC. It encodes CASSPGAEDEQYF. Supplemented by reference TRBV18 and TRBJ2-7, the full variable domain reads NAGVMQNPRHLVRRRGQEARLRCSPMKGHSHVYWYRQLPEEGLKFMVYLQKENIIDESGMPKERFSAEFPKEGPSILRIQQVVRGDSAAYFCASSPGAEDEQYFGPGTRLTVT.

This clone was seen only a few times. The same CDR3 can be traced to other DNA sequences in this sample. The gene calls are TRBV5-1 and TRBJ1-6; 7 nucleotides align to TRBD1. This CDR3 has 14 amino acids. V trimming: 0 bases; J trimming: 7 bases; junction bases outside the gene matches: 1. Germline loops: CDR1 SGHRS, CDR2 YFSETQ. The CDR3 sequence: CASSLDRGNSPLHF. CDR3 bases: TGCGCCAGCAGCTTGGACAGGGGAAATTCACCCCTCCACTTT.